Presented here are 27 T cell receptor beta chains from one specimen sequenced in a study of CD8 T cells in Susac syndrome. Random hexamers were used to reverse transcribe an amount of roughly 0.45 to 1 ug RNA. Each CDR3 protein gets one entry after TCRdb re-called the immunoSEQ multiplex PCR reads with MiXCR. The sample contains about 440,000 distinct CDR3 sequences, 85% to 90% of which appear only once. The sequencing input was CD8+ T cells from PBMCs. These receptors were taken from a human donor with multiple sclerosis.

This chain links TRBV20-1 with TRBJ1-6, with a possible D match to TRBD1 (6 bases). This CDR3 has 13 residues. Deletions cut 6 bases from V and 4 bases from J, with 10 bases between. Germline CDR1 is DFQATT and CDR2 is SNEGSKA (reference sequence). The CDR3 protein is CSARTAYNSPLHF. The CDR3, as DNA: TGCAGTGCCCGGACAGCTTATAATTCACCCCTCCACTTT.

The chain combines TRBV4-1 with TRBJ2-1; the match to TRBD1 covers 10 bases. Germline loops: CDR1 MGHRA, CDR2 YSYEKL. Trimming took 3 bases from V and 4 from J; bases not matched to a gene: 6. This CDR3 is 16 amino acids long. In DNA form, the CDR3 reads TGCGCCAGCAGCCACCCCGGGACAGGGGTTTACAATGAGCAGTTCTTC. The encoded protein is CASSHPGTGVYNEQFF.

The V call is TRBV7-9, the J call TRBJ1-4; 7 bases fit TRBD1. The junction had 9 bases not matched to a gene; V was cut back by 4 bases and J by 7 bases. Germline V CDR1 and CDR2: SEHNR, FQNEAQ (reference sequence). The CDR3 spans 15 residues. The CDR3 DNA follows: TGTGCCAGCAGCTCCGGGACAGTGAAGACTGAAAAACTGTTTTTT. It translates to CASSSGTVKTEKLFF.

This chain uses TRBV5-1 with TRBJ1-1; no definite D call. This CDR3 is built from 15 residues. With 3 bases removed from V and 1 base from J, the gap between germline ends came to 13 bases. The germline V gene encodes CDR1 SGHRS and CDR2 YFSETQ. The DNA for the CDR3 is TGCGCCAGCAGCTGGACCGTGGACCCGAACACTGAAGCTTTCTTT. Translation: CASSWTVDPNTEAFF.

The genes are TRBV2 and TRBJ2-7, with 7 bases identical to TRBD2. The length of the CDR3 is 13 residues. V trimming: 7 bases; J trimming: 6 bases; junction bases outside the gene matches: 9. Germline CDR1 SNHLY, CDR2 FYNNEI. DNA of the CDR3: TGTGCCAGCAATCGGACTAGTTACTCCGAGCAGTACTTC. Residues: CASNRTSYSEQYF.

In its sample, this clonotype was seen a few times. This rearrangement joins TRBV6-5 to TRBJ1-2, with no clear D. Looked up from germline, CDR1 is MNHEY and CDR2 is SVGAGI. Trimming pared 0 bases from V and 6 bases from J, leaving 14 bases between. The CDR3 consists of 15 residues. CDR3 DNA sequence: TGTGCCAGCAGTTACTCGACGATGTCTCTGGATGGCTACACCTTC. Its protein product is CASSYSTMSLDGYTF.

This chain connects TRBV11-2 to TRBJ2-7, with D unresolved. The ends were cut back, 6 bases at V and 6 bases at J, with 6 bases in the middle. Germline loops: CDR1 SGHAT, CDR2 FQNNGV. The CDR3 runs 10 residues. The CDR3 sequence: CASSRLEQYF. The CDR3 nucleotides read TGTGCCAGCAGTCGCCTCGAGCAGTACTTC.

The chain uses TRBV29-1 and TRBJ1-1; no clear D. The ends were cut back, 4 bases at V and 0 bases at J, with 6 bases in the middle. Germline lookup yields CDR1 SQVTM and CDR2 ANQGSEA. The CDR3 is made up of 12 amino acids. CDR3 coding DNA: TGCAGCGTTGGGTCCTTGAACACTGAAGCTTTCTTT. Its translation: CSVGSLNTEAFF.

The rearrangement joins TRBV6-6 to TRBJ1-4; no clear D gene. The germline gives CDR1 MNHNY, CDR2 SVGAGI (reference sequence). CDR3 size: 15 residues. V was cut by 0 bases and J by 3 bases, with 8 bases left in between. CDR3 protein: CASSYSGRPNEKLFF. As DNA, the CDR3 is TGTGCCAGCAGTTACTCTGGGCGGCCTAATGAAAAACTGTTTTTT.

The chain recombines TRBV6-1 with TRBJ2-2, with no clear D. The CDR3 length is 15 residues. Germline V gives CDR1 MNHNS, CDR2 SASEGT. The germline V and J ends were trimmed by 4 bases and 1 base, with 10 bases remaining between them. CDR3 nucleotide sequence: TGTGCCAGCAGTGCTGACGCAGGGAACACCGGGGAGCTGTTTTTT. Amino acid sequence: CASSADAGNTGELFF.

V and J are TRBV7-6 and TRBJ2-7, with TRBD2 matching 11 bases. The germline V gene encodes CDR1 SGHVS and CDR2 FNYEAQ. This CDR3 spans 15 amino acids. The junction had 4 bases not matched to a gene; V was cut back by 4 bases and J by 2 bases. CDR3 nucleotides: TGTGCCAGCAGCTCCTCGACTAGCGGGGCCTACGAGCAGTACTTC. Translating it yields CASSSSTSGAYEQYF.

The chain carries TRBV24-1 and TRBJ2-2, with 8 bases fitting TRBD2. Germline loops: CDR1 KGHDR, CDR2 SFDVKD. The CDR3 has 15 amino acids. V lost 6 bases to trimming and J lost 3 bases; unmatched junction nucleotides: 5. CDR3 bases: TGTGCCACCAGTCTCGGGGGGGCTGACACCGGGGAGCTGTTTTTT. Translated: CATSLGGADTGELFF.

The genes are TRBV4-1 and TRBJ1-4; D remains unclear. Germline lookup yields CDR1 MGHRA and CDR2 YSYEKL. The CDR3 runs 16 residues. V was cut by 2 bases and J by 8 bases, with 18 bases left in between. In DNA, the CDR3 is TGCGCCAGCAGCCAACTATTTTCGACAAATCGGGAAAAACTGTTTTTT. Translating gives CASSQLFSTNREKLFF.

The rearrangement links TRBV19 to TRBJ2-3, with D possibly being TRBD1 (5 bases). With 6 bases removed from V and 2 bases from J, the gap between germline ends came to 12 bases. Germline lookup yields CDR1 LNHDA and CDR2 SQIVND (reference sequence). The CDR3 loop spans 14 amino acids. The CDR3: CASSAQGYTDTQYF. CDR3 coding DNA: TGTGCCAGTAGCGCCCAGGGATACACAGATACGCAGTATTTT.

In this sample, this clonotype turned up a few times. The rearrangement links TRBV7-9 to TRBJ1-2, with D unclear. Trimming took off 0 bases at V and 3 bases at J, with 5 bases between the two ends. This CDR3 is built from 13 residues. The germline gives CDR1 SEHNR, CDR2 FQNEAQ (reference sequence). The CDR3 DNA follows: TGTGCCAGCAGCTTAGCGAACTACTATGGCTACACCTTC. This codes for CASSLANYYGYTF.

The chain is built from TRBV12-3 or TRBV12-4 and TRBJ2-1; the match to TRBD2 covers 10 bases. This CDR3 is 13 amino acids long. The junction had 9 bases not matched to a gene; V was cut back by 6 bases and J by 13 bases. The CDR3 protein is CASSPTSGIVQFF. In DNA, the CDR3 is TGTGCCAGCAGCCCCACTAGCGGGATAGTTCAGTTCTTC.

V and J are TRBV9 and TRBJ2-5, with 7 bases that match TRBD2. V dropped 3 bases and J dropped 5; count of bases not matched to a gene: 22. The CDR3 extends over 19 amino acids. CDR1 and CDR2 (germline): SGDLS, YYNGEE. The CDR3 protein is CASSGQPGRENLVGETQYF. The DNA of the CDR3 is TGTGCCAGCAGCGGACAACCCGGGCGGGAGAACCTCGTAGGGGAGACCCAGTACTTC. The entire variable domain, with the rest obtained from reference TRBV9 and TRBJ2-5, is as follows: DSGVTQTPKHLITATGQRVTLRCSPRSGDLSVYWYQQSLDQGLQFLIQYYNGEERAKGNILERFSAQQFPDLHSELNLSSLELGDSALYFCASSGQPGRENLVGETQYFGPGTRLLVL.

The chain joins TRBV5-4 to TRBJ1-2; TRBD1 aligns across 7 bases. The J segment lost 2 bases and the V segment lost 4 bases, leaving 2 bases of the junction unmatched. The V gene's germline CDR1 is SGHNT and CDR2 YYREEE (reference sequence). The CDR3 sequence is 13 residues long. The CDR3 is CASSGGQNYGYTF. The CDR3 DNA sequence: TGTGCCAGCAGCGGGGGACAGAACTATGGCTACACCTTC.

The CDR3 is CASSYSAGVNTEAFF. The CDR3 DNA follows: TGTGCCAGCAGTTACTCTGCGGGGGTGAACACTGAAGCTTTCTTT. This chain links TRBV6-6 with TRBJ1-1; D is perhaps TRBD1 (5 bases). Deletions cut 0 bases from V and 0 bases from J, with 8 bases between. Germline lookup yields CDR1 MNHNY and CDR2 SVGAGI (reference sequence). The length of the CDR3 is 15 residues.

The V and J genes are TRBV7-9 and TRBJ2-1, with D tentatively TRBD1 or TRBD2 (5 bases each). Germline CDR1 is SEHNR and CDR2 is FQNEAQ (reference sequence). The CDR3 consists of 16 residues. V was cut by 5 bases and J by 8 bases, with 22 bases left in between. Here the CDR3 DNA reads TGTGCCAGCAGCCCCCGTCGGGGCACCGATACATATGAGCAGTTCTTC. It specifies CASSPRRGTDTYEQFF.

V usage is TRBV4-1 and J usage is TRBJ2-7; D gene unclear. Trimming removed 0 bases at V and 3 bases at J, with 15 bases between. CDR3 size: 16 residues. Germline V lookup: CDR1 MGHRA, CDR2 YSYEKL. The CDR3 region has the DNA TGCGCCAGCAGCCAAGAGTTGTTCGTCGGAGTCTACGAGCAGTACTTC. Amino acid sequence: CASSQELFVGVYEQYF.

The J gene is TRBJ2-7, the V gene TRBV27; 8 bases match TRBD1. CDR1 is MNHEY, CDR2 SMNVEV, per germline (reference sequence). CDR3 length: 13 residues. Trimming took 9 bases from V and 5 from J; bases not matched to a gene: 9. In nucleotides, the CDR3 is TGTGCCAGTGGTCCCGGGACAGGTAACGAGCAGTACTTC. It specifies CASGPGTGNEQYF.

V is TRBV4-1 and J is TRBJ2-7; TRBD2 agrees at 11 bases. The germline gives CDR1 MGHRA, CDR2 YSYEKL. V trimming: 2 bases; J trimming: 7 bases; junction bases outside the gene matches: 10. The CDR3 extends over 16 amino acids. The CDR3 DNA is TGCGCCAGCAGCCAACCCCCGGGACTAGCGGAGGAGGAGCAGTACTTC. It codes for CASSQPPGLAEEEQYF.

With respect to this clonotype: The junction does not match germline at one end; this may be a read error. The chain couples TRBV6-1 to TRBJ2-1, with TRBD1 matching 7 bases. The CDR3 is made up of 15 amino acids. From germline, CDR1 is MNHNS and CDR2 SASEGT. This CDR3 reads CASSEGDSPYNEQFF. CDR3 sequence (DNA): TGTGCCAGCAGTGAAGGGGACAGCCCCTACAATGAGCAATTCTTC.

V and J are TRBV19 and TRBJ2-4, with D unclear. The germline V gene encodes CDR1 LNHDA and CDR2 SQIVND (reference sequence). CDR3 length: 14 amino acids. V shed 1 base and J shed 0 bases, with 4 bases lying between them. In nucleotides, the CDR3 is TGTGCCAGTAGTATAGCTTTAGCCAAAAACATTCAGTACTTC. It specifies CASSIALAKNIQYF.

In nucleotides, the CDR3 is TGTGCCAGCAGTCCTAAACCGGGGGACAGGGTTGGTTCACCCCTCCACTTT. Encoded protein: CASSPKPGDRVGSPLHF. The V and J genes are TRBV27 and TRBJ1-6, with 9 bases aligning to TRBD1. The CDR3 extends over 17 amino acids. Trimming took 5 bases from V and 9 from J; bases not matched to a gene: 14. The germline CDR1 and CDR2 sequences are MNHEY and SMNVEV (reference sequence).

The CDR3 bases are TGTGCCAGCAGCTCCGACATCTCTGGGGCCAACGTCCTGACTTTC. It translates to CASSSDISGANVLTF. The chain combines TRBV7-2 with TRBJ2-6; D gene unclear. This CDR3 has 15 amino acids. V gave up 4 bases and J gave up 0 bases, with 7 bases separating them. Germline loops: CDR1 SGHTA, CDR2 FQGNSA.